The count of the clone carrying this T cell receptor beta chain is one. In the original workflow: For nucleated cells, counts were estimated from reference gene primer amplification. The table came from immunoSEQ multiplex PCR; TCRdb's copy has only in-frame clones and leaves some out. That table gives V, J and clone size, and the DNA gave D and trimming. Seen here are 250,000 or so clones, around 90% observed once, and the top ten hold 3% to 4%. The data stem from a study of blood T cell repertoires in COVID-19. Study context: T cells, B-cell-depleted T cells, or PBMCs provided the cDNA or gDNA that served as material.

The length of the CDR3 is 18 residues. Looked up from germline, CDR1 is LGHDT and CDR2 is YNNKEL (reference sequence). The junction had 16 bases not matched to a gene; V was cut back by 4 bases and J by 5 bases. V usage is TRBV3-1 (or the pseudogene TRBV3-2) and J usage is TRBJ2-4; 8 bases are a match to TRBD2. The source material was PBMCs or T cells enriched from blood (not recorded which). The receptor's source is a woman between 25 and 40 years old who had been exposed to COVID-19. CDR3 DNA: TGTGCCAGCAGCCTTGGACTAGCCGCATCGATCGATGAAAACATTCAGTACTTC. Translation gives CASSLGLAASIDENIQYF.